This entry lists 24 T cell receptor beta chains sequenced from one sample in a study of cytomegalovirus exposure and HLA in healthy donors (dated by TCRdb to about 2017). Libraries were built with the immunoSEQ multiplex PCR assay. A mixture of 60 forward primers for TCR Vbeta segments and 13 reverse primers for TCR Jbeta segments was used in the multiplex PCR. The clones in this table, taken by TCRdb from immuneACCESS, are in-frame only. Not every clone is retained; where verified, under half of the shortfall comes from an unresolved V gene, and the cause of the rest is unknown. Within this sample are 150,000 to 200,000 clones, with about 59% of them counted one time only. Clones ranked in the top ten supply around 3% of the sample. Source material: PBMCs. The source is a man aged 35-49 years in good health and CMV-seronegative.

The chain is built from TRBV19 and TRBJ2-3; the D is unclear. The CDR3 is 14 amino acids. Germline CDR1 and CDR2: LNHDA and SQIVND (reference sequence). V shed 5 bases and J shed 2 bases, with 11 bases lying between them. Here the CDR3 DNA reads TGTGCCAGTAGTCACCGGTGGGCCACAGATACGCAGTATTTT. Protein: CASSHRWATDTQYF.

The CDR3 here is CASSQDGGQGTDTQYF. The CDR3 DNA reads TGTGCCAGCAGCCAAGATGGCGGACAGGGGACAGATACGCAGTATTTT. This chain links TRBV4-2 with TRBJ2-3; 9 bases fit TRBD1. The germline V gene has CDR1 LGHNA and CDR2 YNFKEQ. Unmatched junction bases numbered 4, after V lost 0 bases and J lost 3 bases. This CDR3 is built from 16 residues.

The J gene is TRBJ2-3, the V gene TRBV10-3; possible D gene TRBD1, 6 bases. The CDR3 is 12 amino acids. V dropped 10 bases and J dropped 10 bases, with 18 bases sitting between them. CDR1 is ENHRY and CDR2 is SYGVKD in the germline V gene. CDR3 nucleotide sequence: TGTGCCACCAGGACTGGCAGGGGCCCGCAGTATTTT. Translated: CATRTGRGPQYF.

The chain is built from TRBV9 and TRBJ2-3; TRBD2 matches at 10 bases. The CDR3 extends over 16 amino acids. After removal of 4 bases from V and 0 bases from J, the junction contained 5 bases not matched to a gene. Germline lookup yields CDR1 SGDLS and CDR2 YYNGEE. The CDR3 loop reads CASSIVTSGSTDTQYF. As DNA, the CDR3 is TGTGCCAGCAGCATCGTGACTAGCGGGAGCACAGATACGCAGTATTTT.

The rearrangement links TRBV25-1 to TRBJ2-6; D gene ambiguous. From germline, CDR1 is MGHDK and CDR2 SYGVNS. The V end was cut by 2 bases, the J end by 1 base, with 12 bases between. This CDR3 has 17 residues. The CDR3 is CASSEGQVLSGANVLTF. As DNA, the CDR3 is TGTGCCAGCAGTGAAGGGCAGGTCCTGTCTGGGGCCAACGTCCTGACTTTC.

The J gene is TRBJ2-3, the V gene TRBV6-4; unclear D gene. The germline gives CDR1 MRHNA, CDR2 SNTAGT. The V gene lost 4 bases and the J gene lost 4 bases, with 12 bases spanning the gap. The CDR3 consists of 14 residues. CDR3 bases: TGTGCCAGCAGTGTAGAGCCCTCGGCAGATACGCAGTATTTT. This gives the protein CASSVEPSADTQYF.

The chain joins TRBV19 to TRBJ1-6; 7 nucleotides align to TRBD1. The CDR3 loop spans 16 amino acids. CDR1 LNHDA and CDR2 SQIVND come from the germline V gene (reference sequence). Losses at the gene ends were 1 base for V and 6 bases for J; bases not matched to a gene: 6. The CDR3 sequence: CASSIGNKGANSPLHF. In DNA, the CDR3 is TGTGCCAGTAGTATAGGAAACAAGGGGGCTAATTCACCCCTCCACTTT.

Only a few counts were recorded for this clone. The chain uses TRBV30 and TRBJ2-7; D not resolved. V lost 0 bases to trimming and J lost 6 bases, with 12 bases between them. The germline V gene has CDR1 GTSNPN and CDR2 SVGIG (reference sequence). This CDR3 region has 13 residues. The CDR3 loop reads CAWSVFGSGEQYF. The CDR3 nucleotides read TGTGCCTGGAGTGTATTCGGTAGTGGCGAGCAGTACTTC.

This clone has only a few counts. The chain recombines TRBV30 with TRBJ1-5, with a tentative D call TRBD1 (5 bases). Trimming cost V 0 bases and J 1 base, with 19 bases left between them. Germline V gene data show CDR1 as GTSNPN and CDR2 as SVGIG (reference sequence). The length of the CDR3 is 18 residues. For the CDR3, the DNA is TGTGCCTGGAGTGTACATAGGGGCGGCCTCCTAAGCAATCAGCCCCAGCATTTT. It encodes CAWSVHRGGLLSNQPQHF.

The V gene is TRBV29-1, the J gene TRBJ2-3, with 14 bases that match TRBD2. Per germline, CDR1 SQVTM and CDR2 ANQGSEA. With 6 bases clipped from V and 6 bases from J, the junction kept 5 bases outside the gene matches. The CDR3 is made up of 14 amino acids. The CDR3 sequence is CSVGTSGSRDTQYF. The CDR3 region has the DNA TGCAGCGTAGGGACTAGCGGGAGCAGGGATACGCAGTATTTT.

This rearrangement joins TRBV5-6 to TRBJ2-3; D remains ambiguous. The CDR3 is 14 amino acids. With 1 base removed from V and 2 bases from J, the gap between germline ends came to 8 bases. The germline V gene has CDR1 SGHDT and CDR2 YYEEEE. CDR3 DNA sequence: TGTGCCAGCAGCTTGTACGGGTACACAGATACGCAGTATTTT. Protein: CASSLYGYTDTQYF.

V and J are TRBV30 and TRBJ1-2; 7 bases map to TRBD1. Germline CDR1 and CDR2: GTSNPN and SVGIG (reference sequence). The trim removed 0 bases at V and 4 bases at J, leaving 8 bases unmatched. This CDR3 contains 15 residues. CDR3 protein: CAWSVNNRGSYGYTF. The CDR3 nucleotides read TGTGCCTGGAGTGTAAACAACAGGGGTTCCTATGGCTACACCTTC.

The V and J genes are TRBV6-1 and TRBJ2-3; the D gene is possibly TRBD2 (7 bases). The V and J ends lost 4 bases and 0 bases respectively, with 14 bases between them. The CDR3 is 16 amino acids. The germline V gene has CDR1 MNHNS and CDR2 SASEGT. Here the CDR3 reads CASSALGGASTDTQYF. CDR3 coding DNA: TGTGCCAGCAGTGCCTTGGGGGGGGCGAGCACAGATACGCAGTATTTT.

There are a few counts of this clone. V gene TRBV4-1 combines with J gene TRBJ1-5; no clear D gene. The CDR3 spans 16 residues. Germline CDR1 is MGHRA and CDR2 is YSYEKL. V lost 0 bases and J 9 bases, leaving 18 bases between the germline ends. The CDR3 spells CASSQDVGTVARPQHF. CDR3 DNA: TGCGCCAGCAGCCAAGATGTCGGAACAGTCGCTCGGCCCCAGCATTTT.

This clone appeared a few times. V is TRBV5-1 and J is TRBJ2-7, with D possibly being TRBD1 (6 bases). Trimming took 2 bases from V and 1 from J, leaving 19 bases between them. CDR1 and CDR2 from the germline V gene are SGHRS and YFSETQ. The CDR3 sequence is 17 residues long. CDR3 in amino acids: CASSLRSTGQFSYEQYF. The CDR3, as DNA: TGCGCCAGCAGCTTAAGGTCTACAGGGCAATTTTCCTACGAGCAGTACTTC.

The chain uses TRBV18 and TRBJ2-3; 11 nucleotides align to TRBD2. The CDR3 covers 19 residues. Trimming cost V 3 bases and J 0 bases; bases outside gene matches: 11. Germline V CDR1 and CDR2: KGHSH, LQKENI. The CDR3 protein is CASSPIFTSGGPSTDTQYF. The CDR3 DNA sequence: TGTGCCAGCTCACCGATCTTCACTAGCGGGGGCCCTAGCACAGATACGCAGTATTTT.

The chain uses TRBV5-5 and TRBJ2-7; 9 bases line up with TRBD1. The CDR3 is 14 residues long. The V and J ends lost 3 bases and 6 bases, in that order; junction bases with no gene match: 7. Germline CDR1 reads SGHKS; CDR2 reads YYEKEE (reference sequence). The CDR3 DNA reads TGTGCCAGCAGCTACGGGACAGGGCGGGTCGAGCAGTACTTC. Its protein is CASSYGTGRVEQYF. Combining the CDR3 with reference TRBV5-5 and TRBJ2-7 gives the whole variable domain DAGVTQSPTHLIKTRGQQVTLRCSPISGHKSVSWYQQVLGQGPQFIFQYYEKEERGRGNFPDRFSARQFPNYSSELNVNALLLGDSALYLCASSYGTGRVEQYFGPGTRLTVT.

The V call is TRBV5-1, the J call TRBJ2-5, with 16 bases matching TRBD2. This CDR3 comprises 18 residues. The trim removed 3 bases at V and 0 bases at J, leaving 5 bases unmatched. Germline-derived CDR1 and CDR2 are SGHRS and YFSETQ. The CDR3 protein is CASSSGTSGGVNQETQYF. CDR3 sequence (DNA): TGCGCCAGCAGCTCGGGGACTAGCGGGGGGGTAAACCAAGAGACCCAGTACTTC. Full variable domain (remainder filled in from reference TRBV5-1 and TRBJ2-5): KAGVTQTPRYLIKTRGQQVTLSCSPISGHRSVSWYQQTPGQGLQFLFEYFSETQRNKGNFPGRFSGRQFSNSRSEMNVSTLELGDSALYLCASSSGTSGGVNQETQYFGPGTRLLVL.

The V gene is TRBV28, the J gene TRBJ1-1; possibly TRBD1 for D (6 bases). This CDR3 has 15 residues. The V end lost 2 bases, the J end lost 4 bases, and 14 bases lay between the germline ends. In germline, CDR1 is MDHEN, CDR2 SYDVKM. In nucleotides, the CDR3 is TGTGCCAGCAGTTTAATATTCGGGGGGCCCACTGAAGCTTTCTTT. Encoded protein: CASSLIFGGPTEAFF.

The V and J genes are TRBV11-2 and TRBJ1-2; D possibly corresponds to TRBD1 (6 bases). CDR3 size: 14 residues. Germline CDR1 is SGHAT and CDR2 is FQNNGV. Between the trimmed V and J ends, which lost 1 base and 8 bases, there was a span of 14 bases. The DNA of the CDR3 is TGTGCCAGCAGCTTAGGGCGGGCAGGGGACGGCTACACCTTC. Protein product: CASSLGRAGDGYTF. The whole variable domain, remainder taken from reference TRBV11-2 and TRBJ1-2, is EAGVAQSPRYKIIEKRQSVAFWCNPISGHATLYWYQQILGQGPKLLIQFQNNGVVDDSQLPKDRFSAERLKGVDSTLKIQPAKLEDSAVYLCASSLGRAGDGYTFGSGTRLTVV.

The rearrangement links TRBV4-1 to TRBJ2-2; no clear D. The V gene lost 1 base and the J gene lost 6 bases, with 12 bases spanning the gap. The CDR3 has 15 amino acids. The germline V gene has CDR1 MGHRA and CDR2 YSYEKL. The CDR3 here is CASSQASSEAGELFF. The CDR3 DNA follows: TGCGCCAGCAGCCAAGCTTCAAGCGAGGCCGGGGAGCTGTTTTTT.

The rearrangement joins TRBV4-1 to TRBJ2-3, with TRBD1 matching 9 bases. CDR3 length equals 16 residues. V was clipped by 1 base and J by 5 bases; unmatched bases: 7. The germline V gene encodes CDR1 MGHRA and CDR2 YSYEKL. This CDR3 is CASSQVGTGRGDTQYF. CDR3 nucleotides: TGCGCCAGCAGCCAAGTGGGGACAGGGAGAGGAGATACGCAGTATTTT.

The genes are TRBV14 and TRBJ1-5; D possibly corresponds to TRBD1 (5 bases). V was trimmed by 9 bases and J by 4 bases, leaving 10 bases between them. Germline-derived CDR1 and CDR2 are SGHDN and FVKESK. The CDR3 spans 12 residues. The CDR3 nucleotides are TGTGCCAGTCCCGACAGAAATCAGCCCCAGCATTTT. Amino acids: CASPDRNQPQHF.

This chain uses TRBV7-2 with TRBJ2-7; D may be TRBD2 (6 bases). CDR3 length: 15 amino acids. The V end lost 5 bases, the J end lost 6 bases, and 20 bases lay between the germline ends. Germline V gene lookup returns CDR1 SGHTA and CDR2 FQGNSA. The CDR3 DNA sequence: TGTGCCAGCAGCCCGGCGGGACTGTCCCTAGGCGAGCAGTACTTC. It specifies CASSPAGLSLGEQYF.